This passage covers 19 T cell receptor beta chains from one sample sequenced in a study of blood T cell repertoires in COVID-19. Generated by immunoSEQ multiplex PCR, the TCRdb table keeps only in-frame clones and is missing some. Of more than 95,000 clones detected, 90% appear once; the ten largest clones hold 1.7%. The sample was peripheral blood. The receptors were sampled from a man between 60 and 75 years old with acute or convalescent COVID-19.

The chain employs TRBV5-1 and TRBJ2-2; no clear D. CDR3 length: 16 amino acids. CDR1 SGHRS and CDR2 YFSETQ come from the germline V gene. With 1 base removed from V and 0 bases from J, the gap between germline ends came to 10 bases. CDR3 nucleotides: TGCGCCAGCAGCTTGATCCCTCCAGCGAACACCGGGGAGCTGTTTTTT. It translates to CASSLIPPANTGELFF.

This clone appeared once. V and J are TRBV2 and TRBJ1-6; D is perhaps TRBD1 (6 bases). Per germline, CDR1 SNHLY and CDR2 FYNNEI. This CDR3 has 13 residues. Trimming pared 4 bases from V and 7 bases from J, leaving 8 bases between. CDR3 region: CASSGTENSPLHF. DNA of the CDR3: TGTGCCAGCAGTGGGACAGAAAATTCACCCCTCCACTTT.

The V call is TRBV6-5, the J call TRBJ1-6; D gene uncertain. Germline CDR1 and CDR2: MNHEY and SVGAGI. CDR3 length: 16 amino acids. Trimming stripped 0 bases from V and 6 bases from J, with 12 bases between. This chain's CDR3 is CASSYSGILINSPLHF. The CDR3 DNA is TGTGCCAGCAGTTACTCCGGGATCCTTATTAATTCACCCCTCCACTTT.

CDR3 sequence (DNA): TGCGCCAGCAGCCCCCGACTAGCGGGGGCTAACAATGAGCAGTTCTTC. Residues: CASSPRLAGANNEQFF. The chain is built from TRBV5-1 and TRBJ2-1; 12 bases fit TRBD2. The CDR3 is 16 amino acids. Germline lookup yields CDR1 SGHRS and CDR2 YFSETQ. With 4 bases clipped from V and 5 bases from J, the junction kept 7 bases outside the gene matches.

Many counts were recorded for this clone. The V and J genes are TRBV19 and TRBJ1-1, with unresolved D. Germline V gives CDR1 LNHDA, CDR2 SQIVND (reference sequence). There are 12 residues in the CDR3. V lost 6 bases to trimming and J lost 4 bases, with 9 bases between them. The CDR3 nucleotides are TGTGCCAGTAGCCTTTTTAGCACTGAAGCTTTCTTT. Protein product: CASSLFSTEAFF.

The chain carries TRBV7-2 and TRBJ1-1; D gene uncertain. Germline CDR1 is SGHTA and CDR2 is FQGNSA. With 4 bases removed from V and 4 bases from J, the gap between germline ends came to 13 bases. The CDR3 is 14 residues long. The CDR3: CASSSPEAGTEAFF. CDR3 nucleotides: TGTGCCAGCAGCTCCCCGGAGGCGGGCACTGAAGCTTTCTTT.

The rearrangement uses TRBV11-3 and TRBJ2-5; 8 positions match TRBD2. Germline trimming cut 3 bases from V and 4 bases from J; bases unmatched to any gene: 10. The germline gives CDR1 SGHNT, CDR2 YENEEA. The CDR3 loop spans 16 amino acids. CDR3 sequence: CASSLADAGGRETQYF. Written as DNA, the CDR3 is TGTGCCAGCAGCTTGGCAGATGCGGGGGGCAGAGAGACCCAGTACTTC. Variable domain in full (rest from reference TRBV11-3 and TRBJ2-5): EAGVVQSPRYKIIEKKQPVAFWCNPISGHNTLYWYLQNLGQGPELLIRYENEEAVDDSQLPKDRFSAERLKGVDSTLKIQPAELGDSAVYLCASSLADAGGRETQYFGPGTRLLVL.

This clone has more than one count but fewer than ten. J is TRBJ2-7 and V is TRBV6-5, with 9 bases matching TRBD2. This CDR3 is built from 15 residues. Germline V gene data show CDR1 as MNHEY and CDR2 as SVGAGI. J lost 4 bases, V lost 6 bases, and 10 bases had no gene match. The CDR3 nucleotides are TGTGCCAGCAGCTACAAGGCGGGGGGGCCTTACGAGCAGTACGTC. This encodes CASSYKAGGPYEQYV.

The chain has TRBV2 and TRBJ1-1; no reliable D call. The CDR3 extends over 14 amino acids. In germline, CDR1 is SNHLY, CDR2 FYNNEI. With 3 bases removed from V and 6 bases from J, the gap between germline ends came to 14 bases. Here the CDR3 reads CASSDNLGGAEAFF. In DNA form, the CDR3 reads TGTGCCAGCAGTGACAATTTAGGCGGCGCTGAAGCTTTCTTT.

The chain joins TRBV29-1 to TRBJ2-1; a weak D match, TRBD2 (5 bases). CDR3 length: 15 residues. Germline lookup yields CDR1 SQVTM and CDR2 ANQGSEA. V lost 1 base and J 2 bases, leaving 12 bases between the germline ends. The CDR3 region has the DNA TGCAGCGTTGAAGGCGGGCCTAGCACCTACAATGAGCAGTTCTTC. Translated, it gives CSVEGGPSTYNEQFF.

This chain uses TRBV6-6 with TRBJ2-7, with 7 positions matching TRBD1. The CDR3 covers 15 residues. The germline V gene encodes CDR1 MNHNY and CDR2 SVGAGI (reference sequence). J lost 0 bases, V lost 0 bases, and 2 bases had no gene match. The CDR3 sequence: CASSYSGQPSYEQYV. DNA of the CDR3: TGTGCCAGCAGTTACTCGGGACAGCCCTCCTACGAGCAGTACGTC.

The chain recombines TRBV5-1 with TRBJ2-3, with D perhaps TRBD2 (5 bases). In germline, CDR1 is SGHRS, CDR2 YFSETQ. CDR3 size: 16 residues. V was pared by 1 base and J by 0 bases, with 12 bases between. The CDR3 DNA reads TGCGCCAGCAGCTTGAACGGCGGGCCAAGCACAGATACGCAGTATTTT. Translated, it gives CASSLNGGPSTDTQYF.

The V call is TRBV11-3, the J call TRBJ2-1; 10 nucleotides match TRBD2. V gave up 0 bases and J gave up 9 bases; unmatched junction bases: 8. Germline CDR1 and CDR2: SGHNT and YENEEA. The CDR3 sequence is 16 residues long. The CDR3 region has the DNA TGTGCCAGCAGCTTAGAATATGCTAGCGGGGGAGCTGAGCAGTTCTTC. Residues: CASSLEYASGGAEQFF.

This clone has a single count. The chain links TRBV19 to TRBJ2-1, with 9 bases that match TRBD1. J gave up 2 bases and V 7 bases, and 6 bases lay outside the gene matches. The CDR3 spans 15 residues. CDR1 and CDR2 from the germline V gene are LNHDA and SQIVND (reference sequence). CDR3 bases: TGTGCCAGTATCGTGGGGACAGGGCCCTACAATGAGCAGTTCTTC. Protein sequence: CASIVGTGPYNEQFF.

This sequence joins TRBV3-1 (or the pseudogene TRBV3-2) and TRBJ1-2; 7 nucleotides match TRBD1. CDR1 is LGHDT and CDR2 is YNNKEL in the germline V gene (reference sequence). Losses at the gene ends were 4 bases for V and 8 bases for J; bases not matched to a gene: 7. This CDR3 comprises 13 residues. CDR3 sequence: CASSLGTARGYTF. CDR3 sequence (DNA): TGTGCCAGCAGCCTCGGGACAGCGAGGGGCTACACCTTC.

The chain has TRBV2 and TRBJ1-1; D might be TRBD1 (6 bases). The V end was cut by 6 bases, the J end by 6 bases, with 17 bases between. In germline, CDR1 is SNHLY, CDR2 FYNNEI. The CDR3 totals 14 residues. CDR3 protein: CASSLGQSNAEAFF. Here the CDR3 DNA reads TGTGCCAGCAGCCTTGGACAGAGTAACGCTGAAGCTTTCTTT.

The CDR3: CASTDAERGGRETQYF. DNA for the CDR3: TGTGCCAGCACCGACGCCGAGCGGGGGGGCCGGGAGACCCAGTACTTC. The V call is TRBV6-6, the J call TRBJ2-5; 10 bases match TRBD2. Trimming took 7 bases from V and 5 from J; bases not matched to a gene: 13. Germline V gene sequence: CDR1 MNHNY, CDR2 SVGAGI (reference sequence). The CDR3 runs to 16 residues.

This clone was observed a single time. J is TRBJ1-2 and V is TRBV20-1; D not certain. Germline V lookup: CDR1 DFQATT, CDR2 SNEGSKA (reference sequence). Trimming removed 3 bases from V and 0 bases from J, with 8 bases in between. The CDR3 spans 13 residues. CDR3 amino acids: CSASATTNYGYTF. The CDR3 DNA sequence: TGCAGTGCTAGTGCCACAACTAACTATGGCTACACCTTC.

The gene calls are TRBV19 and TRBJ1-2; perhaps TRBD1 as D (6 bases). Trimming removed 3 bases from V and 8 bases from J, with 13 bases in between. Per germline, CDR1 LNHDA and CDR2 SQIVND (reference sequence). The CDR3 totals 13 residues. The CDR3 sequence: CASSMGTPRGYTF. The CDR3 nucleotides are TGTGCCAGTAGTATGGGGACACCCAGGGGCTACACCTTC.